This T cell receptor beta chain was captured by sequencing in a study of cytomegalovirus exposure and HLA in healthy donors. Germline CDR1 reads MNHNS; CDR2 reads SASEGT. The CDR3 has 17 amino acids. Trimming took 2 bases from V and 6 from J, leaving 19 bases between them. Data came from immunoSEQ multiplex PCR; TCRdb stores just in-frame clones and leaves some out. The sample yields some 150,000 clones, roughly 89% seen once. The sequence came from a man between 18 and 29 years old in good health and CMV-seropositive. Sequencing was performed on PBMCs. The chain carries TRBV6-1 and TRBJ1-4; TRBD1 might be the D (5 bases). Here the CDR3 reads CASSERIWGDGYEKLFF. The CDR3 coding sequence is TGTGCCAGCAGTGAAAGAATTTGGGGCGACGGGTATGAAAAACTGTTTTTT.